The 30 T cell receptor beta chains below all came from one sample that was sequenced in a study of cytomegalovirus exposure and HLA in healthy donors. The PCR contained 60 Vbeta and 13 Jbeta primers. Libraries were prepared by immunoSEQ multiplex PCR; TCRdb keeps only in-frame clonotypes and omits some of them. The sample yields some 240,000 clones, around nine tenths seen once. Input material: PBMCs. The receptors shown here come from a girl aged 2-10 years in good health and CMV-seronegative.

J is TRBJ2-3 and V is TRBV6-1; 7 bases match TRBD2. Trimming removed 4 bases from V and 3 bases from J; junction bases left unmatched: 1. Germline CDR1 is MNHNS and CDR2 is SASEGT. The CDR3 is 13 residues long. The CDR3 sequence: CASSVGGTDTQYF. The CDR3 DNA reads TGTGCCAGCAGTGTCGGGGGGACAGATACGCAGTATTTT.

J is TRBJ1-1 and V is TRBV19, with D tentatively TRBD1 (6 bases). V was shortened by 5 bases and J by 0 bases, with 10 bases between the two germline ends. The CDR3 has 14 amino acids. Germline V gene lookup returns CDR1 LNHDA and CDR2 SQIVND (reference sequence). DNA of the CDR3: TGTGCCAGTAGTGCGGACAGAATGAACACTGAAGCTTTCTTT. This sequence encodes CASSADRMNTEAFF. The full variable domain, completed using reference TRBV19 and TRBJ1-1, is DGGITQSPKYLFRKEGQNVTLSCEQNLNHDAMYWYRQDPGQGLRLIYYSQIVNDFQKGDIAEGYSVSREKKESFPLTVTSAQKNPTAFYLCASSADRMNTEAFFGQGTRLTVV.

V gene TRBV27 combines with J gene TRBJ2-7; D gene unclear. Trimming stripped 6 bases from V and 2 bases from J, with 14 bases between. The length of the CDR3 is 14 residues. CDR1 is MNHEY, CDR2 SMNVEV, per germline (reference sequence). The CDR3 is CASRPFDKPYEQYF. The CDR3 region has the DNA TGTGCCAGCAGGCCTTTCGACAAGCCCTACGAGCAGTACTTC.

The chain couples TRBV2 to TRBJ2-5, with 13 bases identical to TRBD2. With the DNA end fitting TRBJ2-7 better, the J assignment may be wrong. The CDR3 is 14 amino acids. Germline CDR1 and CDR2: SNHLY and FYNNEI. Here the CDR3 reads CARTSGGAFNEQYF. The CDR3, as DNA: TGTGCCAGAACTAGCGGGGGGGCGTTCAACGAGCAGTACTTC.

V is TRBV20-1 and J is TRBJ2-3; the D gene is possibly TRBD2 (6 bases). V lost 6 bases and J lost 6, with 7 bases in between. Germline V gene data show CDR1 as DFQATT and CDR2 as SNEGSKA (reference sequence). The CDR3 contains 10 residues. The CDR3 sequence: CSAAGDTQYF. CDR3 DNA: TGCAGTGCCGCGGGGGATACGCAGTATTTT.

The chain carries TRBV30 and TRBJ2-3; the match to TRBD2 covers 8 bases. J gave up 0 bases and V 3 bases, and 8 bases lay outside the gene matches. Germline assignment: CDR1 GTSNPN and CDR2 SVGIG (reference sequence). This CDR3 is 16 amino acids long. Here the CDR3 reads CAWSPPASGSTDTQYF. The CDR3 DNA follows: TGTGCCTGGAGCCCCCCCGCTAGCGGGAGCACAGATACGCAGTATTTT. The full variable domain, in which reference TRBV30 and TRBJ2-3 provide the parts outside the CDR3, is SQTIHQWPATLVQPVGSPLSLECTVEGTSNPNLYWYRQAAGRGLQLLFYSVGIGQISSEVPQNLSASRPQDRQFILSSKKLLLSDSGFYLCAWSPPASGSTDTQYFGPGTRLTVL.

J is TRBJ2-1 and V is TRBV19, with 12 bases fitting TRBD2. Germline trimming cut 3 bases from V and 6 bases from J; bases unmatched to any gene: 6. The germline CDR1 and CDR2 sequences are LNHDA and SQIVND (reference sequence). The CDR3 is 16 residues long. The CDR3 coding sequence is TGTGCCAGTAGTATGATCCTACTAGCGGGGGGCAATGAGCAGTTCTTC. This translates into CASSMILLAGGNEQFF.

The rearrangement uses TRBV28 and TRBJ2-7; 10 bases fit TRBD1. V was pared by 5 bases and J by 1 base, with 8 bases of the junction left unmatched. CDR1 MDHEN and CDR2 SYDVKM come from the germline V gene. The CDR3 consists of 16 residues. The CDR3 protein is CASSNPPGQGSYEQYF. CDR3 DNA: TGTGCCAGCAGTAACCCGCCGGGACAGGGGTCCTACGAGCAGTACTTC.

The rearrangement uses TRBV9 and TRBJ1-6; D may be TRBD1 (5 bases). Germline V gives CDR1 SGDLS, CDR2 YYNGEE. This CDR3 spans 15 amino acids. V was trimmed by 2 bases and J by 9 bases, leaving 15 bases between them. The CDR3 reads CASSVVAGWGSPLHF. In nucleotides, the CDR3 is TGTGCCAGCAGCGTTGTGGCAGGGTGGGGTTCACCCCTCCACTTT.

The chain links TRBV11-2 to TRBJ2-5, with 14 bases matching TRBD2. The junction had 6 bases not matched to a gene; V was cut back by 5 bases and J by 4 bases. Germline V CDR1 and CDR2: SGHAT, FQNNGV. The CDR3 is 16 amino acids. The chain's CDR3 is CASSPGTSGGLETQYF. The CDR3 region has the DNA TGTGCCAGCAGCCCGGGGACTAGCGGGGGTTTAGAGACCCAGTACTTC.

This rearrangement joins TRBV28 to TRBJ2-3; 11 bases map to TRBD1. Germline V CDR1 and CDR2: MDHEN, SYDVKM. The CDR3 spans 19 residues. The V and J ends lost 7 bases and 4 bases, in that order; junction bases with no gene match: 19. CDR3 bases: TGTGCCAGCACCCTAGGGGGGCCCCGGACAGGGGGCCTCGCAGATACGCAGTATTTT. Translated, it gives CASTLGGPRTGGLADTQYF.

The CDR3: CASSLGDRGRIEAFF. The DNA of the CDR3 is TGCGCCAGCAGCTTGGGTGACAGGGGTAGGATTGAAGCTTTCTTT. J is TRBJ1-1 and V is TRBV5-1; 8 bases align to TRBD1. CDR3 length: 15 residues. Germline V CDR1 and CDR2: SGHRS, YFSETQ. Germline trimming cut 0 bases from V and 7 bases from J; bases unmatched to any gene: 8.

This clone was detected only a few times. The chain recombines TRBV6-1 with TRBJ1-5, with 10 bases aligning to TRBD1. The CDR3 runs 15 residues. Losses at the gene ends were 6 bases for V and 6 bases for J; bases not matched to a gene: 8. Germline V lookup: CDR1 MNHNS, CDR2 SASEGT. The CDR3 protein is CASSTGTGVGQPQHF. CDR3 coding DNA: TGTGCCAGCAGCACCGGGACAGGGGTAGGTCAGCCCCAGCATTTT.

J is TRBJ2-1 and V is TRBV6-1, with TRBD2 matching 8 bases. Germline CDR1 is MNHNS and CDR2 is SASEGT. V lost 4 bases to trimming and J lost 8 bases; unmatched junction nucleotides: 10. The CDR3 covers 15 residues. The CDR3 nucleotides read TGTGCCAGCAGTGGTCCGGGACTAGGGGCCGATGAGCAGTTCTTC. It is translated as CASSGPGLGADEQFF.

V and J are TRBV29-1 and TRBJ2-5, with D perhaps TRBD2 (6 bases). This CDR3 has 12 residues. Trimming shortened V by 3 bases and J by 9 bases, and 14 bases separated the two germline ends. CDR1 and CDR2 from the germline V gene are SQVTM and ANQGSEA. The CDR3 DNA follows: TGCAGCGTTGACTTAGCGGCCAGGGCCCAGTACTTC. This sequence encodes CSVDLAARAQYF.

This sequence joins TRBV5-1 and TRBJ2-6; 13 bases match TRBD2. Germline V gene lookup returns CDR1 SGHRS and CDR2 YFSETQ. The CDR3 runs 17 residues. Germline trimming cut 0 bases from V and 3 bases from J; bases unmatched to any gene: 0. In DNA form, the CDR3 reads TGCGCCAGCAGCTTGGGACTAGCGGGGGGTGGGGCCAACGTCCTGACTTTC. As protein: CASSLGLAGGGANVLTF.

The rearrangement links TRBV2 to TRBJ2-7; TRBD2 might be the D (6 bases). The V and J ends lost 4 bases and 1 base respectively, with 14 bases between them. Looked up from germline, CDR1 is SNHLY and CDR2 is FYNNEI. This CDR3 is built from 15 residues. The CDR3 loop reads CASSGGTGGSYEQYF. The CDR3 nucleotides read TGTGCCAGCAGTGGAGGGACTGGAGGTTCCTACGAGCAGTACTTC.

The rearrangement joins TRBV13 to TRBJ1-1; maybe TRBD1 (6 bases). CDR1 PRHDT and CDR2 FYEKMQ come from the germline V gene (reference sequence). Deletions cut 7 bases from V and 5 bases from J, with 20 bases between. The CDR3 is 15 residues long. CDR3 nucleotides: TGTGCCAGCATCGGCCGGGGAGGGGGAGGGACTGAAGCTTTCTTT. It is translated as CASIGRGGGGTEAFF.

This sequence joins TRBV5-1 and TRBJ2-7, with 11 bases fitting TRBD1. Germline V gene lookup returns CDR1 SGHRS and CDR2 YFSETQ. This CDR3 comprises 16 residues. V was pared by 4 bases and J by 1 base, with 7 bases of the junction left unmatched. CDR3: CASSPGQGAKSYEQYF. CDR3 DNA sequence: TGCGCCAGCAGCCCAGGACAGGGGGCGAAATCCTACGAGCAGTACTTC. Combining the CDR3 with reference TRBV5-1 and TRBJ2-7 gives the whole variable domain KAGVTQTPRYLIKTRGQQVTLSCSPISGHRSVSWYQQTPGQGLQFLFEYFSETQRNKGNFPGRFSGRQFSNSRSEMNVSTLELGDSALYLCASSPGQGAKSYEQYFGPGTRLTVT.

In nucleotides, the CDR3 is TGTGCCAGCAGCGGGGGGAGGACCGGGGAGCTGTTTTTT. As protein: CASSGGRTGELFF. The chain combines TRBV2 with TRBJ2-2; 7 bases align to TRBD2. This CDR3 comprises 13 residues. Trimming at V came to 6 bases and at J to 5 bases, leaving 3 bases not matched to a gene. From germline, CDR1 is SNHLY and CDR2 FYNNEI.

J is TRBJ1-3 and V is TRBV6-1, with a tentative D call TRBD1 (5 bases). The germline V gene encodes CDR1 MNHNS and CDR2 SASEGT. Trimming removed 2 bases at V and 0 bases at J, with 8 bases between. The CDR3 covers 15 residues. CDR3 in DNA: TGTGCCAGCAGTGAACAGGGCTACTCTGGAAACACCATATATTTT. Translating it yields CASSEQGYSGNTIYF.

This clone came up once. The J gene is TRBJ2-7, the V gene TRBV18; 11 bases map to TRBD1. V lost 3 bases, J lost 4 bases, and 8 bases stayed unmatched. CDR1 and CDR2 (germline): KGHSH, LQKENI. This CDR3 is built from 16 residues. CDR3 region: CASSPQGTGGLYEQYF. In DNA form, the CDR3 reads TGTGCCAGCTCACCGCAGGGGACAGGGGGTCTGTACGAGCAGTACTTC.

V and J are TRBV29-1 and TRBJ1-2; 9 nucleotides line up with TRBD1. The ends lost 6 bases at V and 2 bases at J; junction bases unmatched: 7. The V gene's germline CDR1 is SQVTM and CDR2 ANQGSEA. The CDR3 covers 14 residues. The CDR3 coding sequence is TGCAGCGTCAATTCCGGGACAGGGAACTATGGCTACACCTTC. Residues: CSVNSGTGNYGYTF.

This chain links TRBV18 with TRBJ2-7; tentative D call: TRBD2 (6 bases). V lost 3 bases and J lost 2, with 17 bases in between. The CDR3 has 16 residues. In germline, CDR1 is KGHSH, CDR2 LQKENI. CDR3 nucleotide sequence: TGTGCCAGCTCACCTCCAAGAGGAGGGTCCGCCTACGAGCAGTACTTC. It codes for CASSPPRGGSAYEQYF.

The chain combines TRBV5-4 with TRBJ2-7; 9 nucleotides match TRBD1. V trimming: 4 bases; J trimming: 6 bases; junction bases outside the gene matches: 11. CDR3 length: 15 amino acids. The V gene's germline CDR1 is SGHNT and CDR2 YYREEE (reference sequence). This CDR3 is CASSTPGTGRAEQYF. The CDR3 DNA sequence: TGTGCCAGCAGCACCCCAGGGACAGGGAGGGCCGAGCAGTACTTC.

The rearrangement uses TRBV7-2 and TRBJ2-7; 16 bases match TRBD2. The ends lost 4 bases at V and 0 bases at J; junction bases unmatched: 6. Germline values: CDR1 SGHTA, CDR2 FQGNSA. The CDR3 is made up of 18 amino acids. This CDR3 is CASSSGTSGRGFSYEQYF. CDR3 in DNA: TGTGCCAGCAGCTCCGGGACTAGCGGGAGGGGATTCTCCTACGAGCAGTACTTC.

The V gene is TRBV18, the J gene TRBJ1-3; 9 nucleotides agree with TRBD1. Germline CDR1 reads KGHSH; CDR2 reads LQKENI. CDR3 length: 13 residues. V shed 5 bases, J shed 8 bases, and the junction held 4 bases outside the gene matches. CDR3 region: CASSAGQGYTIYF. The DNA of the CDR3 is TGTGCCAGCTCAGCCGGACAGGGGTACACCATATATTTT.

This clone showed up just a few times. The chain employs TRBV25-1 and TRBJ2-1; D remains ambiguous. CDR3 length equals 14 residues. Trimming removed 1 base at V and 3 bases at J, with 7 bases between. Germline values: CDR1 MGHDK, CDR2 SYGVNS. The CDR3 is CASSESRNYNEQFF. In nucleotides, the CDR3 is TGTGCCAGCAGTGAATCCCGTAACTACAATGAGCAGTTCTTC.

V usage is TRBV6-4 and J usage is TRBJ2-1; 8 bases align to TRBD1. Per the germline V gene, CDR1 is MRHNA and CDR2 is SNTAGT. V lost 3 bases, J lost 4 bases, and 2 bases stayed unmatched. The CDR3 length is 14 residues. In nucleotides, the CDR3 is TGTGCCAGCAGTGAGGGACAGGCGTACAATGAGCAGTTCTTC. Translating it yields CASSEGQAYNEQFF.

The V gene is TRBV7-9, the J gene TRBJ2-2; weak D call: TRBD1 (6 bases). Germline lookup yields CDR1 SEHNR and CDR2 FQNEAQ (reference sequence). Trimming stripped 4 bases from V and 7 bases from J, with 10 bases between. This CDR3 is built from 13 residues. CDR3 loop: CASSSEGDGELFF. In DNA, the CDR3 is TGTGCCAGCAGCTCTGAGGGGGACGGGGAGCTGTTTTTT.